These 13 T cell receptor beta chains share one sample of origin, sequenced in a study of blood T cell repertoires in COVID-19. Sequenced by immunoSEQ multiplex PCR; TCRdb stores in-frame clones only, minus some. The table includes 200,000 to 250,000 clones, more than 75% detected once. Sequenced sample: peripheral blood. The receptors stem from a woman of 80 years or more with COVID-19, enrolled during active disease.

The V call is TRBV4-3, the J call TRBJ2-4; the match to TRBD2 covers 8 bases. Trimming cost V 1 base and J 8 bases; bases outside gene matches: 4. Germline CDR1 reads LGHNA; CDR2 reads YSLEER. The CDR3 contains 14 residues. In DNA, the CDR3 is TGCGCCAGCAGCCAAGGCGGGACTAGGGACATTCAGTACTTC. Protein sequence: CASSQGGTRDIQYF.

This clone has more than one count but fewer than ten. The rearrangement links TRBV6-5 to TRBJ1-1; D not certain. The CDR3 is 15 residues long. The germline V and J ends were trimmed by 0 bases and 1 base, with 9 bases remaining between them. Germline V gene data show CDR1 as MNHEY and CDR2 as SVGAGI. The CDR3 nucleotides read TGTGCCAGCAGTTACTCCCAGTTCACGAACACTGAAGCTTTCTTT. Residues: CASSYSQFTNTEAFF.

CDR3 in amino acids: CASSRDGIRNSPLHF. In nucleotides, the CDR3 is TGTGCCAGCAGCCGAGACGGTATTCGAAACTCACCCCTCCACTTT. This chain connects TRBV7-8 to TRBJ1-6; D gene ambiguous. This CDR3 is built from 15 residues. Germline CDR1 reads SGHVS; CDR2 reads FQNEAQ. The V end was cut by 5 bases, the J end by 10 bases, with 18 bases between.

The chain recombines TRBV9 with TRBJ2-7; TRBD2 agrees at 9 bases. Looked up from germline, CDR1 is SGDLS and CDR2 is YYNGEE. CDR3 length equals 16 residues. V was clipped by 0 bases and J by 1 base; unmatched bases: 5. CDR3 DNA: TGTGCCAGCAGCGTAGCTGGAAGCGGGGGGTCCTACGAGCAGTACTTC. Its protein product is CASSVAGSGGSYEQYF. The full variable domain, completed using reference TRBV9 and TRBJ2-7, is DSGVTQTPKHLITATGQRVTLRCSPRSGDLSVYWYQQSLDQGLQFLIQYYNGEERAKGNILERFSAQQFPDLHSELNLSSLELGDSALYFCASSVAGSGGSYEQYFGPGTRLTVT.

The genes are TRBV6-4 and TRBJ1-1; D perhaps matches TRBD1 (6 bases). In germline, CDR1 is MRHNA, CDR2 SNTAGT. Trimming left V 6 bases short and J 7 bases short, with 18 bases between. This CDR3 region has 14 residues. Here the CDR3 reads CASRRRGAKDEAFF. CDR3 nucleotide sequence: TGTGCCAGCAGGAGGCGGGGGGCAAAAGATGAAGCTTTCTTT.

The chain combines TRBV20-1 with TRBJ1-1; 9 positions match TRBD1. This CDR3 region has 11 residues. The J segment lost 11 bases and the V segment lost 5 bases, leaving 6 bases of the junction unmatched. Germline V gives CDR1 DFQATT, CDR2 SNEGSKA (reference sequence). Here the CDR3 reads CSASDRGIAFF. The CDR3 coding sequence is TGCAGTGCTTCGGACAGGGGTATTGCTTTCTTT.

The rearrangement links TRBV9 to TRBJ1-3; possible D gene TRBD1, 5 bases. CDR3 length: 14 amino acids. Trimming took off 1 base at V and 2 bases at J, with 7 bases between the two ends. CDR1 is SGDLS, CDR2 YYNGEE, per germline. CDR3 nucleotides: TGTGCCAGCAGCGTAACGGACACTGGAAACACCATATATTTT. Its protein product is CASSVTDTGNTIYF. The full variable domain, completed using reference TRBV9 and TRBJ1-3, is DSGVTQTPKHLITATGQRVTLRCSPRSGDLSVYWYQQSLDQGLQFLIQYYNGEERAKGNILERFSAQQFPDLHSELNLSSLELGDSALYFCASSVTDTGNTIYFGEGSWLTVV.

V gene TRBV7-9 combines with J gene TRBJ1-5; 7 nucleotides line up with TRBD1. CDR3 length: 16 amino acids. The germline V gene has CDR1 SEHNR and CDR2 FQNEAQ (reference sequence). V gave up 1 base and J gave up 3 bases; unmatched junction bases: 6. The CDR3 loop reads CASSLGSGGLNQPQHF. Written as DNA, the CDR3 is TGTGCCAGCAGCTTAGGGTCAGGGGGTCTCAATCAGCCCCAGCATTTT.

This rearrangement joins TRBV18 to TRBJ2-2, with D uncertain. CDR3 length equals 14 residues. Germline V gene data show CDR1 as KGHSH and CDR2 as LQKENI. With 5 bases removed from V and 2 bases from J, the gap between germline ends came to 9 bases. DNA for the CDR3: TGTGCCAGCTCAACGCAGGCTAACACCGGGGAGCTGTTTTTT. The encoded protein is CASSTQANTGELFF.

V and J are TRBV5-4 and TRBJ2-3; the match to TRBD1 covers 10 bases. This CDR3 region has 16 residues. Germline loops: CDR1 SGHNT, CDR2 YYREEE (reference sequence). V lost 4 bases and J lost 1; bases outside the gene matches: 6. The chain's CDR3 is CASSPRQGAGTDTQYF. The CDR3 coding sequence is TGTGCCAGCAGCCCGAGACAGGGGGCGGGCACAGATACGCAGTATTTT.

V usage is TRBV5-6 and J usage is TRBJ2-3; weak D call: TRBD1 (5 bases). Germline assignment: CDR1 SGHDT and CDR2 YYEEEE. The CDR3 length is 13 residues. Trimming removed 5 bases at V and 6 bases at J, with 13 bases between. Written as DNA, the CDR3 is TGTGCCAGCAGGGAAGTAGGGGCTGATACGCAGTATTTT. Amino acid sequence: CASREVGADTQYF.

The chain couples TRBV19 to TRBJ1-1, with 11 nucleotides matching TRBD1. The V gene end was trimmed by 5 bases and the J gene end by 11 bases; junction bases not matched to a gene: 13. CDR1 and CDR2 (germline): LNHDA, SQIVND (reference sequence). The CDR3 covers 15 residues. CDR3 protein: CASSDRDRGVLGAFF. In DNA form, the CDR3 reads TGTGCCAGTAGTGACCGGGACAGGGGGGTTTTGGGGGCTTTCTTT.

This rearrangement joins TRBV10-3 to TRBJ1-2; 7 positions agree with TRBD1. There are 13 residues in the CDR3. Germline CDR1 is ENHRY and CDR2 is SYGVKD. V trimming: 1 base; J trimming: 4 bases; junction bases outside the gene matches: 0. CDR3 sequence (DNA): TGTGCCATCAGTGAGTGGGACAGCTATGGCTACACCTTC. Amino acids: CAISEWDSYGYTF.